The rows below give T cell receptor beta chains drawn from one sample of a study of blood T cell repertoires in COVID-19. Profiled with immunoSEQ multiplex PCR; TCRdb holds only in-frame clones, not every one. The sample shows 18,000 or so clones, about 88% of them seen only once. Sequenced material: peripheral blood. These receptors came from a man in his forties with active COVID-19. CDR3s include the opening cysteine and the closing phenylalanine or tryptophan. A D gene is named only where the DNA matches it firmly. Clone size is shown for a subset of rows, as once, few, many or a class of expanded clone.

J gene | D gene | clone size | V gene | CDR3 DNA | CDR3 protein
TRBJ1-5 | NA | NA | TRBV19 | TGTGCCAGTAGTATAGTCCAGGGGCATCAGCCCCAGCATTTT | CASSIVQGHQPQHF
TRBJ2-7 | TRBD2 | few | TRBV6-5 | TGTGCCAGCAGTCCCGATCGCGGGAGTAAGTACGAGCAGTACTTC | CASSPDRGSKYEQYF
TRBJ1-5 | NA | NA | TRBV27 | TGTGCCAGCAGGCCTGGCATGTTGGGCAATCAGCCCCAGCATTTT | CASRPGMLGNQPQHF
TRBJ1-2 | NA | NA | TRBV27 | TGTGCCAGCAGTTTATCGAGGCTGACAGCATACACCTTC | CASSLSRLTAYTF
TRBJ1-1 | TRBD1 | NA | TRBV4-1 | TGCGCCAGCAGCCAAGAGGCCAACAGGGGGCAAGGGTACACTGAAGCTTTCTTT | CASSQEANRGQGYTEAFF
TRBJ2-1 | TRBD2 | NA | TRBV7-9 | TGTGCCAGCAGCCGCGGGACTAGCGGGAGCGCCTACAATGAGCAGTTCTTC | CASSRGTSGSAYNEQFF
TRBJ2-7 | NA | NA | TRBV30 | TGTGCCTGGGGAAGAGGAGGGATTTACGTCTTC | CAWGRGGIYVF
TRBJ1-2 | TRBD1 | NA | TRBV7-2 | TGTGCCAGCGGCTTTTCTGAGGGGGCCAATGGCTACACCTTC | CASGFSEGANGYTF
TRBJ1-3 | NA | NA | TRBV6-5 | TGTGCCAGCACCCAAGGAAACACCATATATTTT | CASTQGNTIYF
TRBJ1-1 | NA | few | TRBV2 | TGTGCCAGCAGGTACCTCGACAGATTCACTGAAGCTTTCTTT | CASRYLDRFTEAFF
TRBJ2-7 | TRBD2 | NA | TRBV10-2 | TGCGCCAGCAGACCGACTAGCGGGAGTTCTCACGAGCAGTACTTC | CASRPTSGSSHEQYF
TRBJ1-1 | TRBD1 | NA | TRBV7-9 | TGTGCCAGCAGCTCAAGACAGGGGGTGAACACTGAAGCTTTCTTT | CASSSRQGVNTEAFF
TRBJ2-1 | NA | few | TRBV20-1 | TGCAGTGCCATGTACAATGAGCAGTTCTTC | CSAMYNEQFF
TRBJ1-1 | NA | NA | TRBV3-1/TRBV3-2 | TGTGCCAGCAGCGTTACAGAGAACACTGAAGCTTTCTTT | CASSVTENTEAFF
TRBJ1-2 | TRBD1 | NA | TRBV5-5 | TGTGCCAGCAGCTTGCGAGGACAGGGGGAATACTATGGCTACACCTTC | CASSLRGQGEYYGYTF
TRBJ2-5 | TRBD2 | NA | TRBV3-1/TRBV3-2 | TGTGCCAGCAGCCAAGATGTTTTCCACGCTAGCGGGAGGCGAAAAGAGACCCAGTACTTC | CASSQDVFHASGRRKETQYF
TRBJ1-6 | TRBD1 | NA | TRBV19 | TGTGCCAGTAACCCGACAGGGGGCAATTCACCCCTCCACTTT | CASNPTGGNSPLHF
TRBJ2-1 | TRBD2 | NA | TRBV29-1 | TGCAGCGTCGACTTCGGACTAGCGGGAGTCGACTACAATGAGCAGTTCTTC | CSVDFGLAGVDYNEQFF
TRBJ2-1 | TRBD1 | NA | TRBV10-3 | TGTGCCATCAAAGACCAGGGACAGCCTTACAATGAGCAGTTCTTC | CAIKDQGQPYNEQFF
TRBJ2-5 | NA | NA | TRBV7-2 | TGTGCCAGCAGCTCGGACTTAATCCAAGAGACCCAGTACTTC | CASSSDLIQETQYF
TRBJ2-3 | TRBD2 | NA | TRBV7-3 | TGTGCCAGCAGCTTCGGACTAGCGGGAGTGGCAGATACGCAGTATTTT | CASSFGLAGVADTQYF
TRBJ2-7 | TRBD1 | NA | TRBV18 | TGTGCCAGCTCACCGCAGACTTCCGGGACAGGGAAGGGCGAGCAGTACTTC | CASSPQTSGTGKGEQYF
TRBJ1-5 | NA | NA | TRBV2 | TGTGCCAGCAGAGGTTTACGGGGAGTAGGAGGGCCCCAGCATTTT | CASRGLRGVGGPQHF
TRBJ1-4 | TRBD1 | NA | TRBV19 | TGTGCCAGTAGTAAGGGACAGTTCACTACAAAACTGTTTTTT | CASSKGQFTTKLFF
TRBJ2-7 | TRBD2 | once | TRBV13 | TGTGCCAGCAGCCAGGGACTAGCGAGCACCTACGAGCAGTACTTC | CASSQGLASTYEQYF
TRBJ1-6 | NA | NA | TRBV5-6 | TGTGCCAGCAGCTTAGACCAGGGGAATGAGGATTCACCCCTCCACTTT | CASSLDQGNEDSPLHF
TRBJ1-1 | TRBD1 | NA | TRBV5-6 | TGTGCCAGCAGGCGGACAGGGCCTGAAGCTTTCTTT | CASRRTGPEAFF
TRBJ2-7 | NA | NA | TRBV18 | TGTGCCAGCTCACCACCGGGCAGCTACGAGCAGTACTTC | CASSPPGSYEQYF
TRBJ1-5 | NA | NA | TRBV4-3 | TGCGCCAGCAGCCCTGATCGGGATAGCAATCAGCCCCAGCATTTT | CASSPDRDSNQPQHF
TRBJ1-3 | TRBD1 | NA | TRBV4-2 | TGTGCCAGCAGCCCCCGGGGCCGGGACAGGGGTCCTTTTCTCTCTGGAAACACCATATATTTT | CASSPRGRDRGPFLSGNTIYF
TRBJ2-5 | TRBD1 | NA | TRBV7-8 | TGTGCCAGCAGCTCCTACCGGGACAGGGGAGAGACCCAGTACTTC | CASSSYRDRGETQYF
TRBJ2-7 | NA | NA | TRBV9 | TGTGCCAGCAGCGTAGGCGTGGCTAGCGTCTACGAGCAGTACTTC | CASSVGVASVYEQYF